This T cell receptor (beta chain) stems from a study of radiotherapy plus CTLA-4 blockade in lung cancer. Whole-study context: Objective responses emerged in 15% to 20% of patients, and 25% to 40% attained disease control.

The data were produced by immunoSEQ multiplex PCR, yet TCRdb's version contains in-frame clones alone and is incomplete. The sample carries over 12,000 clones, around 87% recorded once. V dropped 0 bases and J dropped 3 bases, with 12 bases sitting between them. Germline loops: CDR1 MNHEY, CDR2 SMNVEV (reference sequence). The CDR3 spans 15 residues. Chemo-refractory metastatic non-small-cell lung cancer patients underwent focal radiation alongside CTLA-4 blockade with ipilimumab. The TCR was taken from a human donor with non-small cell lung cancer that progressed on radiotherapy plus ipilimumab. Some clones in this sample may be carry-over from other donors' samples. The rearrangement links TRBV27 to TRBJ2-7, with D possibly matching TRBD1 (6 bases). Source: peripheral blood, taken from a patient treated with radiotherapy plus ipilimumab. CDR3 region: CASSLSWGLNYEQYF. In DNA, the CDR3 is TGTGCCAGCAGTTTATCGTGGGGGCTTAACTACGAGCAGTACTTC.